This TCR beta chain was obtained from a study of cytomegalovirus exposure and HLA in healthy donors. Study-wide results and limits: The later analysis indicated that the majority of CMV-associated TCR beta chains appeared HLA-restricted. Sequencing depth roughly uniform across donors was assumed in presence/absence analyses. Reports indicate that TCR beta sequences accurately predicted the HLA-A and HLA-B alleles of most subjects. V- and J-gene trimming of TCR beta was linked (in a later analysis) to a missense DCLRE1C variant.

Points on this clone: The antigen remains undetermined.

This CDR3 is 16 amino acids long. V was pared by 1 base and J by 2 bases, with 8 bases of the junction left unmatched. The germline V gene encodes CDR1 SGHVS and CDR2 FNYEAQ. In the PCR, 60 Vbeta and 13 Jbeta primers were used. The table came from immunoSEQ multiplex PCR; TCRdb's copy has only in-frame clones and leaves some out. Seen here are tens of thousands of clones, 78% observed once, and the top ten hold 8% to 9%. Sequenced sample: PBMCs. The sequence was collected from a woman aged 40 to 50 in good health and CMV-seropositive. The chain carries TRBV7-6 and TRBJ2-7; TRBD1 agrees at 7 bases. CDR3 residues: CASSLGVPGGTYEQYF. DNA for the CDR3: TGTGCCAGCAGCTTAGGGGTGCCAGGGGGTACCTACGAGCAGTACTTC. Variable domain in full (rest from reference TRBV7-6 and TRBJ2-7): GAGVSQSPRYKVTKRGQDVALRCDPISGHVSLYWYRQALGQGPEFLTYFNYEAQQDKSGLPNDRFSAERPEGSISTLTIQRTEQRDSAMYRCASSLGVPGGTYEQYFGPGTRLTVT.